This T cell receptor (beta chain) was obtained from a study of shared clonotypes between healthy human individuals. TCRdb's table, derived via immunoSEQ multiplex PCR, lists solely in-frame clones and lacks some. This repertoire shows just over 2,000,000 clones, roughly 95% found once; its top ten account for under 0.15%. This sequence originates from a man between 18 and 29 years old in good health. The source material was naive CD4+ T cells sorted from blood. Subset: CD45RA+ positively selected.

The CDR3, as DNA: TGTGCCAGCGGTTTACGCGATTTAGCCAAAAACATTCAGTACTTC. Translation: CASGLRDLAKNIQYF. The V gene is TRBV7-2, the J gene TRBJ2-4, with unresolved D. V lost 8 bases to trimming and J lost 0 bases, with 14 bases between them. Germline loops: CDR1 SGHTA, CDR2 FQGNSA. This CDR3 is 15 amino acids long.